This passage covers 19 T cell receptor beta chains from one sample sequenced in a study of T cell repertoires in cytomegalovirus infection. TCRdb called the reads again in MiXCR, with one record for every CDR3 protein. The repertoire holds 200,000 to 300,000 distinct CDR3 sequences, with 9.1% as singletons. Sequenced sample: PBMCs. The receptors stem from a human donor in good health (CMV status not recorded). Some clones in this sample may be carry-over from other donors' samples.

This clonotype showed up many times. The V gene is TRBV7-2, the J gene TRBJ2-7, with TRBD2 as a possible D gene (7 bases). Trimming left V 7 bases short and J 2 bases short, with 21 bases between. Germline V gene sequence: CDR1 SGHTA, CDR2 FQGNSA. The CDR3 has 16 residues. As DNA, the CDR3 is TGTGCCAGCACCCCCACCGGGGGGACAACAACCTACGAGCAGTACTTC. Its protein product is CASTPTGGTTTYEQYF.

The CDR3 nucleotides read TGTGCCAGCAGCCTCGGGGTGGGGACCGGAACTAATGAAAAACTGTTTTTT. Encoded protein: CASSLGVGTGTNEKLFF. The gene calls are TRBV11-2 and TRBJ1-4, with D possibly being TRBD1 (5 bases). CDR3 length: 17 residues. The V end was cut by 5 bases, the J end by 1 base, with 17 bases between. The germline V gene has CDR1 SGHAT and CDR2 FQNNGV.

This clonotype was observed a few times. This sequence joins TRBV28 and TRBJ1-5; possibly TRBD1 for D (5 bases). Germline V gene data show CDR1 as MDHEN and CDR2 as SYDVKM. CDR3 length: 16 amino acids. With 3 bases removed from V and 7 bases from J, the gap between germline ends came to 19 bases. Here the CDR3 DNA reads TGTGCCAGCAGTTTCATGACCCGGCTGGGGGACCAGCCCCAGCATTTT. Translation: CASSFMTRLGDQPQHF.

This clonotype was picked up many times. V gene TRBV27 combines with J gene TRBJ2-1; 8 bases match TRBD2. This CDR3 has 16 amino acids. Germline assignment: CDR1 MNHEY and CDR2 SMNVEV (reference sequence). The J segment lost 4 bases and the V segment lost 5 bases, leaving 10 bases of the junction unmatched. CDR3 sequence (DNA): TGTGCCAGCAGTCTCACAACTAGCGGCAATTACAATGAGCAGTTCTTC. This encodes CASSLTTSGNYNEQFF.

This clonotype was seen at least ten times. This chain joins TRBV12-3 or TRBV12-4 and TRBJ1-1, with unresolved D. CDR3 size: 13 residues. V lost 5 bases and J lost 6, with 13 bases in between. Here the CDR3 reads CASSQILGAEAFF. In DNA form, the CDR3 reads TGTGCCAGCAGTCAGATCTTGGGCGCTGAAGCTTTCTTT.

In this sample, this clonotype turned up many times. This chain uses TRBV5-1 with TRBJ1-6; TRBD1 agrees at 10 bases. This CDR3 spans 15 amino acids. Germline V gene data show CDR1 as SGHRS and CDR2 as YFSETQ. The V and J ends lost 3 bases and 9 bases, in that order; junction bases with no gene match: 6. CDR3 residues: CASSSRDRGSSPLHF. For the CDR3, the DNA is TGCGCCAGCAGCTCCCGGGACAGGGGATCTTCACCCCTCCACTTT.

There are many counts of this clonotype. The chain recombines TRBV6-2 or TRBV6-3 with TRBJ2-2; 9 bases are a match to TRBD1. The CDR3 runs 15 residues. Germline CDR1 and CDR2: MNHEY and SVGEGT. V was clipped by 5 bases and J by 2 bases; unmatched bases: 3. The DNA for the CDR3 is TGTGCCAGCAGTAACAGGGGGCCAAACACCGGGGAGCTGTTTTTT. Encoded protein: CASSNRGPNTGELFF.

The table lists this clonotype with many counts. The chain recombines TRBV5-1 with TRBJ1-1; D not resolved. V shed 1 base and J shed 8 bases, with 12 bases lying between them. The V gene's germline CDR1 is SGHRS and CDR2 YFSETQ. CDR3 size: 13 residues. This CDR3 reads CASSLKNNGEAFF. CDR3 in DNA: TGCGCCAGCAGCTTGAAAAACAATGGGGAAGCTTTCTTT.

This clonotype appeared many times. This chain uses TRBV7-2 with TRBJ1-2; 8 bases match TRBD1. Germline V gene sequence: CDR1 SGHTA, CDR2 FQGNSA. V was clipped by 4 bases and J by 5 bases; unmatched bases: 12. This CDR3 region has 16 residues. The chain's CDR3 is CASSWTGTSGGYGYTF. The CDR3 coding sequence is TGTGCCAGCAGCTGGACAGGGACTTCCGGGGGATATGGCTACACCTTC.

The table lists this clonotype with a few counts. The V gene is TRBV28, the J gene TRBJ1-2; weak D call: TRBD1 (5 bases). Between the trimmed V and J ends, which lost 6 bases and 5 bases, there was a span of 16 bases. This CDR3 comprises 14 residues. CDR1 is MDHEN and CDR2 is SYDVKM in the germline V gene. The CDR3 sequence is CASRPTGLNYGYTF. DNA of the CDR3: TGTGCCAGCAGACCGACGGGGCTTAATTATGGCTACACCTTC.

This clonotype was recorded only once. V usage is TRBV7-2 and J usage is TRBJ1-4; 7 nucleotides line up with TRBD1. Per germline, CDR1 SGHTA and CDR2 FQGNSA. The CDR3 totals 15 residues. Trimming at V came to 5 bases and at J to 5 bases, leaving 8 bases not matched to a gene. The CDR3 DNA reads as TGTGCCAGCAGCGTGAACAGGGGCGGGAATGAAAAACTGTTTTTT. Protein: CASSVNRGGNEKLFF.

This clonotype showed up many times. The chain is built from TRBV5-1 and TRBJ2-4, with 8 bases fitting TRBD2. The V gene end was trimmed by 1 base and the J gene end by 12 bases; junction bases not matched to a gene: 12. The germline CDR1 and CDR2 sequences are SGHRS and YFSETQ. This CDR3 region has 15 residues. Here the CDR3 DNA reads TGCGCCAGCAGCTTGACTAGCGGAGCTCCGAAGCGTCAGTACTTC. Protein sequence: CASSLTSGAPKRQYF.

Many counts were recorded for this clonotype. The chain is built from TRBV7-2 and TRBJ2-7; TRBD1 might be the D (6 bases). The CDR3 has 14 residues. Trimming removed 6 bases from V and 5 bases from J, with 17 bases in between. Germline loops: CDR1 SGHTA, CDR2 FQGNSA. The CDR3 DNA sequence: TGTGCCAGCAGAGTGGGGCAGGGGTCGAACGAGCAGTACTTC. It yields the protein CASRVGQGSNEQYF.

This clonotype has a count of ten or more. This chain joins TRBV28 and TRBJ1-2, with D possibly TRBD1 on 6 matching bases. This CDR3 region has 16 residues. Deletions cut 8 bases from V and 1 base from J, with 20 bases between. Germline assignment: CDR1 MDHEN and CDR2 SYDVKM. The CDR3 loop reads CASCEGGARVNYGYTF. The CDR3 coding sequence is TGTGCCAGCTGTGAGGGGGGGGCCCGTGTTAACTATGGCTACACCTTC.

This clonotype was counted a few times. This sequence joins TRBV7-2 and TRBJ2-5, with 8 bases that match TRBD2. CDR3 length: 16 amino acids. Germline V gives CDR1 SGHTA, CDR2 FQGNSA. V trimming: 1 base; J trimming: 1 base; junction bases outside the gene matches: 5. The CDR3 DNA reads TGTGCCAGCAGCTTAGGAGGTAGCGGGACCCAAGAGACCCAGTACTTC. Translated: CASSLGGSGTQETQYF.

This clonotype came up many times. The chain is built from TRBV18 and TRBJ2-5; possible D gene TRBD1, 6 bases. The germline V gene has CDR1 KGHSH and CDR2 LQKENI. Trimming stripped 5 bases from V and 3 bases from J, with 13 bases between. The CDR3 contains 14 residues. The CDR3 protein is CASSIRTAKETQYF. In DNA, the CDR3 is TGTGCCAGCTCAATCCGGACAGCGAAAGAGACCCAGTACTTC.

This clonotype was recorded at least ten times. The J gene is TRBJ1-4, the V gene TRBV20-1, with D unclear. The germline V and J ends were trimmed by 5 bases and 3 bases, with 10 bases remaining between them. CDR3 length equals 13 residues. Looked up from germline, CDR1 is DFQATT and CDR2 is SNEGSKA (reference sequence). The DNA of the CDR3 is TGCAGTGCTTACCCGGGCCCTAATGAAAAACTGTTTTTT. This codes for CSAYPGPNEKLFF.

As regards this clonotype: This may be a read error, as it is one base from a much larger clone. Because it lacks the conserved phenylalanine or tryptophan at the end, this CDR3 is likely a read error. This chain joins TRBV7-9 and TRBJ1-2; weak D call: TRBD1 (6 bases). CDR3 length: 14 amino acids. V gave up 3 bases and J gave up 5 bases, with 13 bases separating them. Germline V lookup: CDR1 SEHNR, CDR2 FQNEAQ (reference sequence). The CDR3 DNA is TGTGCCAGCAGCTTTCCGGGGGCGGAATATGGCTACACCATC. This encodes CASSFPGAEYGYTI.

This clonotype was seen more than once but under ten times. The chain carries TRBV20-1 and TRBJ1-1; D not resolved. The CDR3 sequence is 13 residues long. V was shortened by 4 bases and J by 0 bases, with 9 bases between the two germline ends. The germline gives CDR1 DFQATT, CDR2 SNEGSKA (reference sequence). Here the CDR3 DNA reads TGCAGTGCTATGCGCGGAATGAACACTGAAGCTTTCTTT. This gives the protein CSAMRGMNTEAFF.